This TCR beta chain was obtained from a study of shared clonotypes between healthy human individuals. Points from the study as a whole: Sampling covered nothing but blood. Tissue TCR repertoires likely differ from those found in blood. Lower generation probabilities were found for non-shared clonotypes than for those shared by all four donors.

Cells designated naive CD8 were CD45RO-negative and were positively selected for CCR7, with terminally differentiated effector memory CD45RA+ cells excluded. This CDR3 is 17 amino acids long. The germline CDR1 and CDR2 sequences are SGHNT and YYREEE (reference sequence). V was shortened by 1 base and J by 2 bases, with 17 bases between the two germline ends. About this clone itself: What it recognizes is unknown.

Splitting of each subset's genomic DNA was done evenly across several immunoSEQ plates. Authors' methods: ImmunoSEQ sequences covered only the junction and lacked quality scores; filtering therefore differed. TCRdb keeps only in-frame clones here, not all; method: immunoSEQ multiplex PCR. That table supplies the V and J calls and clone size; D and trimming were determined from the DNA. Of hundreds of thousands of clones listed, about 90% are singletons. The clonotype comes from a man under 40 in good health. The V gene is TRBV5-4, the J gene TRBJ2-3; D is perhaps TRBD1 or TRBD2 (6 bases each). The specimen was naive CD8+ T cells sorted from blood. The CDR3 spells CASSLSAGQGLTDTQYF. CDR3 bases: TGTGCCAGCAGCTTGAGTGCGGGGCAGGGGCTCACAGATACGCAGTATTTT.